This entry concerns a single T cell receptor (beta chain). The data stem from a study of blood T cells in healthy people across ages. PCR was performed a second time for about 7 to 12 cycles using a sample-barcoded 5' primer and a J-beta primer mix. Tagging of each cDNA molecule was performed by a template-switch adaptor with 12 random nucleotides. Each of the samples gave a minimum of 3 million paired-end reads that contained CDR3. In TCRdb, the 5' RACE reads were re-called with MiXCR into one record per CDR3 protein. Of roughly 1.9 million distinct CDR3 sequences listed, about 39% are singletons. V was cut by 2 bases and J by 4 bases, with 20 bases left in between. Germline values: CDR1 SGHVS, CDR2 FQNEAQ. The CDR3 has 17 amino acids.

The chain joins TRBV7-8 to TRBJ1-2; D unresolved. Material for sequencing was blood. This sequence originates from a human donor in good health. CDR3 coding DNA: TGTGCCAGCAGCTTAAACCGGATTAACATTAACCCCTATGGCTACACCTTC. Translation gives CASSLNRININPYGYTF.